The 4 T cell receptor beta chains in this list originate from one sample, sequenced in a study of T-cell memory formation after mild COVID-19. TCRdb analysed the 5' RACE reads with MiXCR anew, one entry per CDR3 protein. The repertoire consists of 560,000 or so distinct CDR3 sequences, with roughly 17% occurring once and the leading ten covering around 7.8%. The sequencing input was PBMCs or a T cell subset sorted from them (not recorded which). These receptors were collected from an adult woman who had mild COVID-19 (a few samples of this study predate the infection). Cell type and time point are not known.

This clonotype has more than one count but fewer than ten. The chain is built from TRBV6-2 or TRBV6-3 and TRBJ2-7, with D perhaps TRBD1 (5 bases). V lost 2 bases and J lost 0, with 11 bases in between. CDR1 and CDR2 (germline): MNHEY, SVGEGT. The length of the CDR3 is 15 residues. The CDR3 loop reads CASSYKGPNSYEQYF. CDR3 coding DNA: TGTGCCAGCAGTTACAAGGGGCCAAACTCCTACGAGCAGTACTTC.

This clonotype was observed a few times. The V and J genes are TRBV4-3 and TRBJ2-7, with 7 bases lining up with TRBD2. CDR3 size: 17 residues. V trimming: 0 bases; J trimming: 1 base; junction bases outside the gene matches: 9. Per the germline V gene, CDR1 is LGHNA and CDR2 is YSLEER. The CDR3 sequence is CASSQDASPSGSYEQYF. CDR3 DNA: TGCGCCAGCAGCCAAGATGCTTCTCCTAGCGGTTCCTACGAGCAGTACTTC.

The rearrangement joins TRBV4-2 to TRBJ2-5; 8 nucleotides line up with TRBD2. Germline CDR1 LGHNA, CDR2 YNFKEQ. V gave up 1 base and J gave up 5 bases; unmatched junction bases: 6. The CDR3 totals 15 residues. This CDR3 is CASSQGGGRRETQYF. The CDR3 nucleotides read TGTGCCAGCAGCCAAGGAGGCGGGAGGCGTGAGACCCAGTACTTC.

V usage is TRBV2 and J usage is TRBJ1-5, with 8 bases identical to TRBD1. From germline, CDR1 is SNHLY and CDR2 FYNNEI. V was pared by 2 bases and J by 8 bases, with 5 bases of the junction left unmatched. This CDR3 region has 14 residues. The CDR3 here is CASSEQGAREPQHF. The CDR3 nucleotides are TGTGCCAGCAGTGAACAGGGGGCTAGGGAGCCCCAGCATTTT.